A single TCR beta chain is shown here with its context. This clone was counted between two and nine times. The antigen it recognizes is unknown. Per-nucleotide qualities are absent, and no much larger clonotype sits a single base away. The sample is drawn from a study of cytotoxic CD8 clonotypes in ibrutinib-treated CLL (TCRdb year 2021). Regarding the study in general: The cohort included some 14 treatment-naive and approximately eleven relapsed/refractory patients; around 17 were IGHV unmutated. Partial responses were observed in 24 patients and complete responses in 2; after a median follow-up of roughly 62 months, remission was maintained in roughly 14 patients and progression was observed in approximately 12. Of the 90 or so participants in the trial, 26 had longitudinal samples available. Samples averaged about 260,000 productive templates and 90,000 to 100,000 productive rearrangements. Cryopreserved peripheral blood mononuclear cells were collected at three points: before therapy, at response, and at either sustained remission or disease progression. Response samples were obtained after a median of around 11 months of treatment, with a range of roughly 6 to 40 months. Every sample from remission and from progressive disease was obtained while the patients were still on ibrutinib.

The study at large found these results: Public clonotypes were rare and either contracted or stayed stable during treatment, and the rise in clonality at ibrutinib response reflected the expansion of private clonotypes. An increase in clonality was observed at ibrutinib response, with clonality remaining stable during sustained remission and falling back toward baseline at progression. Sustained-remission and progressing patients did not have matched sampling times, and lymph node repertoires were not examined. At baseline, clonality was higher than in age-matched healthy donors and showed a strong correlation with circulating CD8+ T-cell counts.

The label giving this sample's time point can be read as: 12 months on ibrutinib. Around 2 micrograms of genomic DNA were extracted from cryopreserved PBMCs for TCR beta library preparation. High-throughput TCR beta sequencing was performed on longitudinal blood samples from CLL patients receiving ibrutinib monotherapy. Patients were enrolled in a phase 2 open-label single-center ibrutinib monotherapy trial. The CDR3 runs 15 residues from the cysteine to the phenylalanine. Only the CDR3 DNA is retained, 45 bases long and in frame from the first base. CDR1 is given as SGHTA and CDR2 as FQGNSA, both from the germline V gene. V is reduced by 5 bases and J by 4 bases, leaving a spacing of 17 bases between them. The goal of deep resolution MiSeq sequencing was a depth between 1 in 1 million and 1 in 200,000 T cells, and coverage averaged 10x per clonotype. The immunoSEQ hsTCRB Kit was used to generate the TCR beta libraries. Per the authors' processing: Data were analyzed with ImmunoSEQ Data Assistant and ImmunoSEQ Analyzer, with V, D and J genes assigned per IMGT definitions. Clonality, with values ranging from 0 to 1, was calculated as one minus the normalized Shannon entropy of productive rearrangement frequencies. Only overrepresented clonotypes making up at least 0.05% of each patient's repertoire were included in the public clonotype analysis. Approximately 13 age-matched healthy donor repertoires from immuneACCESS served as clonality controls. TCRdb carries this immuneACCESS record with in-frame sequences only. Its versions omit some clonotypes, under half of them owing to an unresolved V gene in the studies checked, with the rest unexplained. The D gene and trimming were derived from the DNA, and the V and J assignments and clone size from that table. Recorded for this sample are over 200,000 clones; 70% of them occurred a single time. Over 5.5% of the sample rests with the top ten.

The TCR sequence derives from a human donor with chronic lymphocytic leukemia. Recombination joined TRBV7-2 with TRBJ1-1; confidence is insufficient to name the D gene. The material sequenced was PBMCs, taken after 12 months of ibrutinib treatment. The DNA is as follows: TGTGCCAGCAGCAAGCCGCCTTCGACGGGCACTGAAGCTTTCTTT. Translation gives CASSKPPSTGTEAFF.